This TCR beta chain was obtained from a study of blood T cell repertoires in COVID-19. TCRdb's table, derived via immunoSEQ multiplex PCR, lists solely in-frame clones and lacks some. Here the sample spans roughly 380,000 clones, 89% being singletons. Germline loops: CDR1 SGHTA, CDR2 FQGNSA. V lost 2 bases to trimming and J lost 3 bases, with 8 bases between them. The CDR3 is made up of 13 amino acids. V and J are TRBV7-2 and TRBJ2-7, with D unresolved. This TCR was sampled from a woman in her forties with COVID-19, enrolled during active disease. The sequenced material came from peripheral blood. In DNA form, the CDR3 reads TGTGCCAGCAGCTTACCGCAGATCTACGAGCAGTACTTC. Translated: CASSLPQIYEQYF.